The TCR beta chain described here comes from a study of cytomegalovirus exposure and HLA in healthy donors. Study results and limitations: Researchers catalogued approximately 170 TCR beta chains as cytomegalovirus-associated.

Worth noting for this clone: Its antigen is as yet unknown.

PCR amplification relied on 60 Vbeta primers (plus 13 Jbeta primers). Authors' analysis steps: Counted up in a later analysis, unique TCR beta chains came to 65 million to 80 million, with around 12 million shared. Clones were sequenced by immunoSEQ multiplex PCR, and TCRdb holds only the in-frame ones, with some missing. From that table come the V and J calls and clone size; the DNA was used to work out D and trimming. The sample contains fewer than 250,000 clones, around 79% of which appear only once. Germline V gives CDR1 SGDLS, CDR2 YYNGEE. V gave up 1 base and J gave up 4 bases, with 11 bases separating them. The CDR3 contains 14 residues.

The TCR originated in a male donor in good health and CMV-seronegative. This sequence joins TRBV9 and TRBJ2-5; no clear D gene. The specimen sequenced was PBMCs. DNA of the CDR3: TGTGCCAGCAGCGTAACTGTCAATCCAGAGACCCAGTACTTC. Its protein is CASSVTVNPETQYF.